One and the same sample provided the 25 T cell receptor beta chains below, sequenced in a study of T cells in Graves' hyperthyroidism and ophthalmopathy. Using RNA transcripts as the source, TCR beta CDR3 regions were amplified. The primer set for the first-round RT-PCR of the TCR CDR3 was HTBI. TCRdb processed the multiplex PCR reads anew with MiXCR; each CDR3 protein has one entry. Of 250,000 or so distinct CDR3 sequences in the sample, more than 14% were seen once. The sequenced sample consisted of blood. The origin of the receptors is a woman aged 40 to 50 with Graves' hyperthyroidism that later progressed to Graves' ophthalmopathy.

This clonotype appeared many times. The chain joins TRBV6-2 or TRBV6-3 to TRBJ1-1, with D perhaps matching TRBD1 (5 bases). Germline V CDR1 and CDR2: MNHEY, SVGEGT. The CDR3 extends over 12 amino acids. V was clipped by 5 bases and J by 5 bases, with 9 bases between them. The CDR3, as DNA: TGTGCCAGCAGTCACGGGGGGACTGAAGCTTTCTTT. Translated, it gives CASSHGGTEAFF.

Only one count was recorded for this clonotype. Just one base apart from a much larger clone, this may be a read error. The chain is built from TRBV30 and TRBJ2-7, with 9 bases identical to TRBD1. V was clipped by 8 bases and J by 6 bases; unmatched bases: 11. Germline V CDR1 and CDR2: GTSNPN, SVGIG (reference sequence). This CDR3 comprises 13 residues. CDR3 protein: CARTYRDRAEQYF. The CDR3 region has the DNA TGTGCCCGGACATACCGGGACAGGGCCGAGCAGTACTTC. The full variable domain, with the rest looked up from reference TRBV30 and TRBJ2-7, is SQTIHQWPATLVQPVGSPLSLECTVEGTSNPNLYWYRQAAGRGLQLLFYSVGIGQISSEVPQNLSASRPQDRQFILSSKKLLLSDSGFYLCARTYRDRAEQYFGPGTRLTVT.

The rearrangement links TRBV7-9 to TRBJ1-1; 8 bases align to TRBD1. Germline V CDR1 and CDR2: SEHNR, FQNEAQ (reference sequence). V lost 4 bases and J lost 1; bases outside the gene matches: 11. CDR3 size: 17 residues. CDR3 in amino acids: CASSSQGQGAKNTEAFF. CDR3 bases: TGTGCCAGCAGCTCCCAGGGGCAGGGGGCTAAGAACACTGAAGCTTTCTTT.

About this clonotype: This sequence may be a read error, since a much larger clone differs from it by one base. The chain employs TRBV7-3 and TRBJ1-1, with 7 nucleotides matching TRBD1. The V gene's germline CDR1 is SGHTA and CDR2 FQGTGA. The CDR3 is made up of 15 amino acids. The CDR3 sequence: CASSPWGTENTEGFF. Written as DNA, the CDR3 is TGTGCCAGCAGCCCCTGGGGGACAGAAAACACTGAAGGTTTCTTT.

There are many counts of this clonotype. The rearrangement links TRBV5-1 to TRBJ2-7, with TRBD2 matching 13 bases. The length of the CDR3 is 14 residues. Unmatched junction bases numbered 4, after V lost 4 bases and J lost 6 bases. Germline V gene lookup returns CDR1 SGHRS and CDR2 YFSETQ. The CDR3 DNA is TGCGCCAGCAGCACGGGACTAGCGGGGTTCGAGCAGTACTTC. Encoded protein: CASSTGLAGFEQYF.

This clonotype was seen only a few times. This sequence joins TRBV14 and TRBJ2-1; no reliable D call. Germline CDR1 SGHDN, CDR2 FVKESK. V lost 0 bases to trimming and J lost 8 bases, with 8 bases between them. This CDR3 is 13 amino acids long. CDR3 protein: CASSQDSSDEQFF. Written as DNA, the CDR3 is TGTGCCAGCAGCCAAGATAGCAGCGATGAGCAGTTCTTC. The variable domain in full, completed from reference TRBV14 and TRBJ2-1, reads EAGVTQFPSHSVIEKGQTVTLRCDPISGHDNLYWYRRVMGKEIKFLLHFVKESKQDESGMPNNRFLAERTGGTYSTLKVQPAELEDSGVYFCASSQDSSDEQFFGPGTRLTVL.

In its sample, this clonotype was seen many times. The genes are TRBV24-1 and TRBJ2-3; D ambiguous. The CDR3 contains 14 residues. V lost 0 bases and J 3 bases, leaving 6 bases between the germline ends. From germline, CDR1 is KGHDR and CDR2 SFDVKD. CDR3 protein: CATSDLGETDTQYF. CDR3 nucleotide sequence: TGTGCCACCAGTGATTTGGGGGAAACAGATACGCAGTATTTT.

This clonotype has just a few counts. The J gene is TRBJ1-5, the V gene TRBV5-8, with 9 bases lining up with TRBD1. The V gene's germline CDR1 is SGHTS and CDR2 YDEGEE. Trimming removed 3 bases from V and 5 bases from J; junction bases left unmatched: 3. The CDR3 totals 14 residues. CDR3 amino acids: CASSSGQGDQPQHF. CDR3 DNA: TGTGCCAGCAGCTCGGGACAGGGCGATCAGCCCCAGCATTTT.

The sample holds many counts of this clonotype. V and J are TRBV11-2 and TRBJ2-1; 7 nucleotides align to TRBD2. The ends lost 5 bases at V and 15 bases at J; junction bases unmatched: 10. Germline values: CDR1 SGHAT, CDR2 FQNNGV. The CDR3 totals 12 residues. The CDR3 nucleotides are TGTGCCAGCAGCCTTCGGGGGGTAGGGGCGTTCTTC. The encoded protein is CASSLRGVGAFF.

The V gene is TRBV20-1, the J gene TRBJ1-1; D gene unclear. Germline loops: CDR1 DFQATT, CDR2 SNEGSKA (reference sequence). V was cut by 5 bases and J by 1 base, with 5 bases left in between. The CDR3 runs 11 residues. CDR3 sequence: CSAVGNTEAFF. DNA of the CDR3: TGCAGTGCTGTAGGGAACACTGAAGCTTTCTTT.

This clonotype was seen ten or more times. This sequence joins TRBV3-1 and TRBJ2-5, with a tentative D call TRBD1 (8 bases). This CDR3 is 14 amino acids long. The V end was cut by 6 bases, the J end by 9 bases, with 20 bases between. Germline lookup yields CDR1 LGHDT and CDR2 YNNKEL (reference sequence). This chain's CDR3 is CASRADREGWAQYF. For the CDR3, the DNA is TGTGCCAGCAGAGCGGACAGGGAGGGTTGGGCCCAGTACTTC.

This clonotype was seen at least ten times. This sequence joins TRBV28 and TRBJ2-1, with D perhaps TRBD2 (6 bases). CDR1 is MDHEN and CDR2 is SYDVKM in the germline V gene. The ends were cut back, 4 bases at V and 0 bases at J, with 16 bases in the middle. The CDR3 contains 17 residues. The CDR3 spells CASSYYGGVSSYNEQFF. The DNA for the CDR3 is TGTGCCAGCAGTTATTATGGAGGGGTCAGCTCCTACAATGAGCAGTTCTTC.

This clonotype showed up many times. The V call is TRBV2, the J call TRBJ2-3, with 8 nucleotides matching TRBD2. Germline V gene lookup returns CDR1 SNHLY and CDR2 FYNNEI. CDR3 length: 14 amino acids. The trim removed 4 bases at V and 7 bases at J, leaving 7 bases unmatched. In DNA form, the CDR3 reads TGTGCCAGCAGTGGTCTAGCGGGTCCTCATACGCAGTATTTT. This sequence encodes CASSGLAGPHTQYF.

This clonotype has at least ten counts. V gene TRBV11-2 combines with J gene TRBJ2-1; 9 nucleotides align to TRBD2. Germline V CDR1 and CDR2: SGHAT, FQNNGV. This CDR3 is built from 13 residues. Losses at the gene ends were 8 bases for V and 10 bases for J; bases not matched to a gene: 9. The CDR3 bases are TGTGCCAGCCGGGGGGGGACTAGCACAGAGCAGTTCTTC. Its protein product is CASRGGTSTEQFF.

This clonotype was counted ten times or more. The J gene is TRBJ2-1, the V gene TRBV7-2; weak D call: TRBD1 (5 bases). The CDR3 contains 13 residues. Germline assignment: CDR1 SGHTA and CDR2 FQGNSA. Trimming removed 0 bases from V and 8 bases from J, with 8 bases in between. Here the CDR3 reads CASSLASGYEQFF. The CDR3 nucleotides are TGTGCCAGCAGCTTAGCCTCAGGGTATGAGCAGTTCTTC. Full variable domain (remainder filled in from reference TRBV7-2 and TRBJ2-1): GAGVSQSPSNKVTEKGKDVELRCDPISGHTALYWYRQSLGQGLEFLIYFQGNSAPDKSGLPSDRFSAERTGGSVSTLTIQRTQQEDSAVYLCASSLASGYEQFFGPGTRLTVL.

This clonotype was counted ten times or more. The CDR3, as DNA: TGTGCCAGCAGTGGCTCCCTCTATAATTCACCCCTCCACTTT. Residues: CASSGSLYNSPLHF. The gene calls are TRBV12-3 or TRBV12-4 and TRBJ1-6; no definite D call. The CDR3 covers 14 residues. V lost 5 bases, J lost 3 bases, and 8 bases lay in between.

This clonotype was observed a few times. V and J are TRBV13 and TRBJ2-3; D may match TRBD1 or TRBD2 (5 bases each). Between the trimmed V and J ends, which lost 2 bases and 1 base, there was a span of 22 bases. The germline CDR1 and CDR2 sequences are PRHDT and FYEKMQ (reference sequence). The CDR3 contains 19 residues. The CDR3 is CASSLTTWEPRGGTDTQYF. CDR3 coding DNA: TGTGCCAGCAGCTTAACCACCTGGGAGCCAAGAGGGGGCACAGATACGCAGTATTTT.

This clonotype was counted at least ten times. The chain is built from TRBV7-9 and TRBJ2-1; 8 bases line up with TRBD2. J lost 9 bases, V lost 5 bases, and 3 bases had no gene match. The CDR3 runs 12 residues. The germline gives CDR1 SEHNR, CDR2 FQNEAQ (reference sequence). CDR3 in DNA: TGTGCCAGCAGCCCCCGGGGGGGTGAGCAGTTCTTC. This translates into CASSPRGGEQFF.

This clonotype was counted a single time. The chain combines TRBV3-1 with TRBJ2-3, with D uncertain. The CDR3 length is 15 residues. Germline CDR1 and CDR2: LGHDT and YNNKEL (reference sequence). Trimming pared 0 bases from V and 4 bases from J, leaving 11 bases between. The CDR3 nucleotides are TGTGCCAGCAGCCAAGAACCCCCTAGGCCAGATACGCAGTATTTT. It codes for CASSQEPPRPDTQYF.

This clonotype was picked up many times. The rearrangement uses TRBV4-1 and TRBJ2-5; maybe TRBD1 (6 bases). Trimming left V 3 bases short and J 4 bases short, with 12 bases between. The CDR3 has 14 amino acids. CDR1 and CDR2 from the germline V gene are MGHRA and YSYEKL. The CDR3: CASSQHRARETQYF. The CDR3 DNA sequence: TGCGCCAGCAGCCAGCACAGGGCCCGAGAGACCCAGTACTTC.

This clonotype was counted at least ten times. This rearrangement joins TRBV2 to TRBJ2-1; TRBD1 or TRBD2 may be the D gene (5 bases each). V dropped 5 bases and J dropped 8 bases, with 16 bases sitting between them. The CDR3 consists of 14 residues. Per germline, CDR1 SNHLY and CDR2 FYNNEI. In DNA, the CDR3 is TGTGCCAGCAGTTTACTAGTCCGGGGCGATGAGCAGTTCTTC. Translating it yields CASSLLVRGDEQFF.

The chain employs TRBV6-4 and TRBJ2-1; 9 bases fit TRBD2. The CDR3 runs 17 residues. V dropped 3 bases and J dropped 1; count of bases not matched to a gene: 7. Germline loops: CDR1 MRHNA, CDR2 SNTAGT. CDR3: CASSERREGLSYNEQFF. The DNA for the CDR3 is TGTGCCAGCAGTGAGCGGCGGGAGGGCCTGTCCTACAATGAGCAGTTCTTC.

In this sample, this clonotype turned up a few times. The chain joins TRBV5-1 to TRBJ1-2; D gene uncertain. Trimming left V 0 bases short and J 8 bases short, with 17 bases between. Germline assignment: CDR1 SGHRS and CDR2 YFSETQ. The CDR3 is 15 residues long. CDR3 loop: CASSLDSGRVGGYTF. The CDR3 bases are TGCGCCAGCAGCTTGGACTCTGGGAGGGTAGGAGGCTACACCTTC.

Many counts were recorded for this clonotype. The chain joins TRBV2 to TRBJ2-7, with a possible D match to TRBD2 (5 bases). The V end lost 4 bases, the J end lost 5 bases, and 21 bases lay between the germline ends. CDR3 size: 16 residues. Germline CDR1 and CDR2: SNHLY and FYNNEI. The CDR3 coding sequence is TGTGCCAGCAGTGGAGGAGGTACATCGGCGGTTAACGAGCAGTACTTC. Translation: CASSGGGTSAVNEQYF.

The V and J genes are TRBV29-1 and TRBJ1-1, with 7 positions matching TRBD1. V shed 6 bases and J 2 bases; nucleotides not matched to a gene: 6. The germline gives CDR1 SQVTM, CDR2 ANQGSEA. The length of the CDR3 is 13 residues. CDR3: CSVTGTVNTEAFF. In DNA form, the CDR3 reads TGCAGCGTGACCGGGACAGTTAACACTGAAGCTTTCTTT.